This T cell receptor beta chain was observed in a study of vaccination effects on CD4 cells after COVID-19. Study in general: All study participants received two doses of BNT162b2 or mRNA-1273 vaccine.

The assay was immunoSEQ multiplex PCR, and TCRdb's table has in-frame clones only and misses some. The table records 70,000 or so clones, 75% to 80% of them present only once. Overall study results and limits: Cross-reaction with common cold coronaviruses was seen in only 1 of 255 vaccine-induced clones from healthy vaccinees.

Trimming took 2 bases from V and 0 from J; bases not matched to a gene: 1. In germline, CDR1 is MNHEY, CDR2 SVGAGI. This CDR3 region has 15 residues. The table lists this clone with a count of one. Its specificity is not known. Around day 10 of culture, CD4+ T cells were separated out. Nucleocapsid antibody tests were negative, and the vaccine recipients had no prior SARS-CoV-2 infection. This clonotype was sampled from a human donor who received a COVID-19 vaccine. The specimen comprised CD4+ T cells from PBMCs cultured without peptide, sampled before COVID-19 vaccination. V usage is TRBV6-5 and J usage is TRBJ2-1; TRBD2 aligns across 7 bases. The CDR3 loop is CASSYGGGSYNEQFF. The DNA of the CDR3 is TGTGCCAGCAGTTACGGCGGGGGCTCCTACAATGAGCAGTTCTTC.